Following are 27 T cell receptor beta chains from one sample sequenced in a study of STAT5B mutations in CD4+ large granular lymphocyte leukemia. Generated by immunoSEQ multiplex PCR, the TCRdb table keeps only in-frame clones and is missing some. The sample comprises some 32,000 clones, about 76% of which are singletons, and 1% to 1.2% rests with the top ten. The sample comprised CD4+ T cells from blood buffy coats. Every receptor here comes from a human donor in good health.

The chain carries TRBV6-6 and TRBJ2-4; TRBD1 aligns across 9 bases. The ends lost 10 bases at V and 6 bases at J; junction bases unmatched: 7. Germline CDR1 and CDR2: MNHNY and SVGAGI (reference sequence). The CDR3 sequence is 13 residues long. In DNA, the CDR3 is TGTGCCATCTCTCTGGGACAGGGAAACATTCAGTACTTC. This encodes CAISLGQGNIQYF.

This chain joins TRBV19 and TRBJ1-5; D gene uncertain. Between the trimmed V and J ends, which lost 1 base and 4 bases, there was a span of 8 bases. This CDR3 has 14 amino acids. Germline CDR1 reads LNHDA; CDR2 reads SQIVND (reference sequence). The CDR3 spells CASSIGRENQPQHF. CDR3 nucleotides: TGTGCCAGTAGTATAGGTAGGGAAAATCAGCCCCAGCATTTT.

This rearrangement joins TRBV30 to TRBJ1-4; D may be TRBD1 (6 bases). The CDR3 runs to 13 residues. The germline V gene has CDR1 GTSNPN and CDR2 SVGIG (reference sequence). V lost 1 base and J lost 8, with 11 bases in between. The CDR3 protein is CAWSEDRYEKLFF. CDR3 DNA: TGTGCCTGGAGTGAAGACAGGTACGAAAAACTGTTTTTT. Combining the CDR3 with reference TRBV30 and TRBJ1-4 gives the whole variable domain SQTIHQWPATLVQPVGSPLSLECTVEGTSNPNLYWYRQAAGRGLQLLFYSVGIGQISSEVPQNLSASRPQDRQFILSSKKLLLSDSGFYLCAWSEDRYEKLFFGSGTQLSVL.

The rearrangement uses TRBV28 and TRBJ1-3; D uncertain. This CDR3 spans 14 amino acids. V was pared by 7 bases and J by 0 bases, with 10 bases between. The germline V gene encodes CDR1 MDHEN and CDR2 SYDVKM. This chain's CDR3 is CASTAPGSGNTIYF. CDR3 coding DNA: TGTGCCAGCACCGCACCCGGCTCTGGAAACACCATATATTTT.

The J gene is TRBJ2-5, the V gene TRBV9; 9 bases are shared with TRBD2. Germline lookup yields CDR1 SGDLS and CDR2 YYNGEE. This CDR3 comprises 19 residues. J gave up 3 bases and V 3 bases, and 18 bases lay outside the gene matches. The CDR3 bases are TGTGCCAGCAGCGCTAAGGCCCCCGGGACTAGCCTAATTAAAGAGACCCAGTACTTC. Its protein is CASSAKAPGTSLIKETQYF. The full variable domain, in which reference TRBV9 and TRBJ2-5 provide the parts outside the CDR3, is DSGVTQTPKHLITATGQRVTLRCSPRSGDLSVYWYQQSLDQGLQFLIQYYNGEERAKGNILERFSAQQFPDLHSELNLSSLELGDSALYFCASSAKAPGTSLIKETQYFGPGTRLLVL.

V and J are TRBV5-1 and TRBJ2-5; TRBD2 might be the D (7 bases). Per the germline V gene, CDR1 is SGHRS and CDR2 is YFSETQ. The V and J ends lost 2 bases and 4 bases respectively, with 15 bases between them. The CDR3 consists of 15 residues. The CDR3 bases are TGCGCCAGCAGCTTTGGGGGGGCATTCGGAGAGACCCAGTACTTC. Its translation: CASSFGGAFGETQYF.

This clone was detected only a few times. The CDR3 loop reads CASQGNNQPQHF. The CDR3 coding sequence is TGTGCCAGCCAAGGTAACAATCAGCCCCAGCATTTT. The gene calls are TRBV2 and TRBJ1-5; D remains unclear. Trimming took off 8 bases at V and 3 bases at J, with 8 bases between the two ends. The CDR3 spans 12 residues. The germline V gene encodes CDR1 SNHLY and CDR2 FYNNEI.

The chain is built from TRBV15 and TRBJ2-5; 8 positions match TRBD2. Germline CDR1 is LNHNV and CDR2 is YYDKDF (reference sequence). V trimming: 5 bases; J trimming: 4 bases; junction bases outside the gene matches: 12. CDR3 length equals 16 residues. The chain's CDR3 is CATSPRGGGGLETQYF. As DNA, the CDR3 is TGTGCCACCAGCCCTCGGGGGGGCGGGGGGCTAGAGACCCAGTACTTC.

The J gene is TRBJ2-1, the V gene TRBV7-2; 7 bases line up with TRBD2. V shed 0 bases, J shed 0 bases, and the junction held 2 bases outside the gene matches. This CDR3 is 16 amino acids long. Germline values: CDR1 SGHTA, CDR2 FQGNSA. This chain's CDR3 is CASSLAGGFSYNEQFF. The CDR3 DNA is TGTGCCAGCAGCTTAGCGGGAGGGTTCTCCTACAATGAGCAGTTCTTC.

This chain connects TRBV19 to TRBJ1-2; D remains ambiguous. With 6 bases removed from V and 5 bases from J, the gap between germline ends came to 19 bases. This CDR3 comprises 15 residues. Per the germline V gene, CDR1 is LNHDA and CDR2 is SQIVND (reference sequence). The CDR3 DNA follows: TGTGCCAGTAGCCTCCTATTAGCAGGAATATATGGCTACACCTTC. Translating gives CASSLLLAGIYGYTF.

This clone has more than one count but fewer than ten. V is TRBV7-2 and J is TRBJ1-1; the D is unclear. The CDR3 has 12 residues. Trimming removed 4 bases from V and 1 base from J, with 4 bases in between. CDR1 is SGHTA and CDR2 is FQGNSA in the germline V gene. CDR3 in DNA: TGTGCCAGCAGCTCGACGAACACTGAAGCTTTCTTT. As protein: CASSSTNTEAFF. Variable domain in full (rest from reference TRBV7-2 and TRBJ1-1): GAGVSQSPSNKVTEKGKDVELRCDPISGHTALYWYRQSLGQGLEFLIYFQGNSAPDKSGLPSDRFSAERTGGSVSTLTIQRTQQEDSAVYLCASSSTNTEAFFGQGTRLTVV.

J is TRBJ2-3 and V is TRBV27, with 8 nucleotides matching TRBD2. The germline CDR1 and CDR2 sequences are MNHEY and SMNVEV (reference sequence). CDR3 length equals 16 residues. V was clipped by 7 bases and J by 0 bases; unmatched bases: 9. For the CDR3, the DNA is TGTGCCAGCAAGAGACGGGGGGGGCCAAGCACAGATACGCAGTATTTT. Translation: CASKRRGGPSTDTQYF.

V and J are TRBV5-6 and TRBJ2-3, with 7 bases identical to TRBD2. The CDR3 is 15 amino acids. Losses at the gene ends were 0 bases for V and 0 bases for J; bases not matched to a gene: 1. Germline-derived CDR1 and CDR2 are SGHDT and YYEEEE. DNA of the CDR3: TGTGCCAGCAGCTTGGTTAGCGGGAGCACAGATACGCAGTATTTT. Translation: CASSLVSGSTDTQYF.

V is TRBV7-9 and J is TRBJ2-1; 9 positions match TRBD1. The junction had 10 bases not matched to a gene; V was cut back by 8 bases and J by 5 bases. There are 15 residues in the CDR3. Per germline, CDR1 SEHNR and CDR2 FQNEAQ (reference sequence). In DNA, the CDR3 is TGTGCCAGCTGTCTCCTGACAGGGGGTAACAATGAGCAGTTCTTC. Encoded protein: CASCLLTGGNNEQFF.

The chain is built from TRBV1 and TRBJ2-1; the DNA was not compared with TRBD1, the D call given in the table. TRBV1 is a listed pseudogene. This CDR3 region has 14 residues. The CDR3 region has the DNA TGCACCAGCAGCCAAGGGCCAGGGGGCAATGAGCAGTTCTTC. Translated: CTSSQGPGGNEQFF.

This clone was recorded a few times. CDR3: CASSPNREGTEAFF. CDR3 DNA: TGTGCCAGCAGTCCAAACAGGGAGGGCACTGAAGCTTTCTTT. V usage is TRBV6-4 and J usage is TRBJ1-1; D is perhaps TRBD1 (6 bases). The CDR3 runs to 14 residues. The V gene lost 5 bases and the J gene lost 4 bases, with 14 bases spanning the gap. CDR1 is MRHNA and CDR2 is SNTAGT in the germline V gene.

V usage is TRBV11-3 and J usage is TRBJ2-1, with 15 positions matching TRBD2. With V trimmed by 2 bases and J by 5 bases, 4 bases remained unmatched. Germline CDR1 and CDR2: SGHNT and YENEEA. The CDR3 consists of 17 residues. CDR3 bases: TGTGCCAGCAGCTTACGGACTAGCGGGAGGGCCAACAATGAGCAGTTCTTC. Translating gives CASSLRTSGRANNEQFF.

The V gene is TRBV5-5, the J gene TRBJ1-3; no definite D call. The V and J ends lost 0 bases and 0 bases respectively, with 7 bases between them. Germline V gives CDR1 SGHKS, CDR2 YYEKEE (reference sequence). CDR3 length equals 15 residues. The CDR3 protein is CASSLAISSGNTIYF. The CDR3 bases are TGTGCCAGCAGCTTGGCCATTTCCTCTGGAAACACCATATATTTT.

CDR3: CACPLAGGETQYF. The CDR3 region has the DNA TGTGCCTGCCCACTAGCGGGTGGGGAGACCCAGTACTTC. The rearrangement joins TRBV30 to TRBJ2-5; TRBD2 matches at 9 bases. CDR1 and CDR2 from the germline V gene are GTSNPN and SVGIG (reference sequence). This CDR3 is 13 amino acids long. Losses at the gene ends were 6 bases for V and 5 bases for J; bases not matched to a gene: 7.

The chain couples TRBV14 to TRBJ1-5; D is unresolved. The CDR3 runs 13 residues. Looked up from germline, CDR1 is SGHDN and CDR2 is FVKESK. Trimming took 2 bases from V and 5 from J, leaving 7 bases between them. This CDR3 is CASSQSRDQPQHF. The CDR3 DNA reads as TGTGCCAGCAGCCAATCGAGGGATCAGCCCCAGCATTTT.

The J gene is TRBJ2-2, the V gene TRBV5-1; tentatively, D is TRBD1 (6 bases). Germline lookup yields CDR1 SGHRS and CDR2 YFSETQ. Trimming took off 4 bases at V and 4 bases at J, with 17 bases between the two ends. The CDR3 covers 16 residues. The CDR3 protein is CASSGHRAVTTGELFF. The DNA of the CDR3 is TGCGCCAGCAGCGGCCACAGGGCTGTGACCACCGGGGAGCTGTTTTTT.

This chain uses TRBV5-5 with TRBJ2-1; TRBD1 agrees at 9 bases. Germline CDR1 and CDR2: SGHKS and YYEKEE (reference sequence). V was pared by 3 bases and J by 7 bases, with 8 bases of the junction left unmatched. The CDR3 has 15 residues. The CDR3 DNA reads as TGTGCCAGCAGCTCAAGTCGGGACAGGGTGAATGAGCAGTTCTTC. Translating it yields CASSSSRDRVNEQFF.

For this clone: One end of the junction is discordant with germline, which a read error may explain. The chain has TRBV18 and TRBJ2-5; 8 bases line up with TRBD2. Per germline, CDR1 KGHSH and CDR2 LQKENI. The CDR3 is made up of 14 amino acids. The CDR3 DNA sequence: TGTGCCACCCGACTAGCGTTCGACCAGGAGACCCAGTACTTC. Protein product: CATRLAFDQETQYF. Full variable domain (outside the CDR3, taken from reference TRBV18 and TRBJ2-5): NAGVMQNPRHLVRRRGQEARLRCSPMKGHSHVYWYRQLPEEGLKFMVYLQKENIIDESGMPKERFSAEFPKEGPSILRIQQVVRGDSAAYFCATRLAFDQETQYFGPGTRLLVL.

The CDR3 DNA sequence: TGTGCCAGCAGCCCCCCGGGACAGGGTTACAATGAGCAGTTCTTC. Amino acids: CASSPPGQGYNEQFF. This rearrangement joins TRBV14 to TRBJ2-1, with TRBD1 identical over 9 bases. Germline lookup yields CDR1 SGHDN and CDR2 FVKESK. Trimming removed 4 bases from V and 4 bases from J; junction bases left unmatched: 5. CDR3 length: 15 amino acids. The full variable domain, rest sourced from reference TRBV14 and TRBJ2-1, is EAGVTQFPSHSVIEKGQTVTLRCDPISGHDNLYWYRRVMGKEIKFLLHFVKESKQDESGMPNNRFLAERTGGTYSTLKVQPAELEDSGVYFCASSPPGQGYNEQFFGPGTRLTVL.

The chain recombines TRBV28 with TRBJ2-1; 8 bases are a match to TRBD2. CDR3 size: 15 residues. Germline-derived CDR1 and CDR2 are MDHEN and SYDVKM. V was pared by 5 bases and J by 9 bases, with 12 bases of the junction left unmatched. This CDR3 reads CASSTLAGGSGEQFF. CDR3 nucleotide sequence: TGTGCCAGCAGTACCCTGGCGGGAGGTTCCGGTGAGCAGTTCTTC.

Notes on this clone: A read error may account for a junction end that differs from germline. The genes are TRBV7-7 and TRBJ1-2; D might be TRBD1 (6 bases). The CDR3 length is 16 residues. CDR1 and CDR2 (germline): SSHAT, FNYEAQ (reference sequence). The CDR3 is CASILEGTRTNYGYTF. The CDR3 coding sequence is TGTGCTAGCATCCTAGAAGGGACACGGACTAACTATGGCTACACCTTC. The whole variable domain, filled in from reference TRBV7-7 and TRBJ1-2, reads GAGVSQSPRYKVTKRGQDVTLRCDPISSHATLYWYQQALGQGPEFLTYFNYEAQPDKSGLPSDRFSAERPEGSISTLTIQRTEQRDSAMYRCASILEGTRTNYGYTFGSGTRLTVV.

The rearrangement uses TRBV4-1 and TRBJ1-4, with TRBD1 as a possible D gene (6 bases). Trimming took 2 bases from V and 11 from J, leaving 18 bases between them. The germline CDR1 and CDR2 sequences are MGHRA and YSYEKL. This CDR3 region has 15 residues. The CDR3: CASSQPRGGPGKLFF. CDR3 sequence (DNA): TGCGCCAGCAGCCAACCCCGGGGGGGGCCGGGGAAACTGTTTTTT.